Listed here are 8 T cell receptor beta chains from one sample, sequenced in a study of blood T cells in healthy people across ages. Alongside a J-beta primer mix, a sample-barcoded 5' primer served in a second PCR lasting about 7 to 12 cycles. Each CDR3 protein is one row after TCRdb ran MiXCR on the 5' RACE reads. The data contain about 1,500,000 distinct CDR3 sequences, roughly 45% of them seen just once; the ten biggest clones take up 7% to 9%. The sequenced material came from blood. Source of these receptors: a woman aged 18-29 years in good health.

The chain has TRBV10-2 and TRBJ2-1; D uncertain. Germline loops: CDR1 WSHSY, CDR2 SAAADI. Deletions cut 3 bases from V and 10 bases from J, with 10 bases between. The CDR3 contains 12 residues. The CDR3 DNA reads as TGCGCCAGCAGTGACCTCCTACGAGAGCAGTTCTTC. It specifies CASSDLLREQFF.

This clonotype was counted only a few times. The chain has TRBV20-1 and TRBJ1-1, with D perhaps matching TRBD1 (5 bases). CDR3 length equals 15 residues. Deletions cut 0 bases from V and 4 bases from J, with 15 bases between. Germline V gives CDR1 DFQATT, CDR2 SNEGSKA (reference sequence). DNA for the CDR3: TGCAGTGCTAGAGACGCCGGGACCGTAGGCACTGAAGCTTTCTTT. Translating gives CSARDAGTVGTEAFF.

The chain uses TRBV2 and TRBJ1-2; 7 bases are shared with TRBD1. Germline CDR1 SNHLY, CDR2 FYNNEI. V lost 7 bases to trimming and J lost 4 bases; unmatched junction nucleotides: 9. The CDR3 extends over 14 amino acids. In DNA form, the CDR3 reads TGTGCCAGCACCGGATCCGGACAGGTCTATGGCTACACCTTC. Translating gives CASTGSGQVYGYTF.

This chain uses TRBV20-1 with TRBJ2-1, with TRBD2 identical over 12 bases. In germline, CDR1 is DFQATT, CDR2 SNEGSKA (reference sequence). CDR3 length: 15 amino acids. Germline trimming cut 0 bases from V and 10 bases from J; bases unmatched to any gene: 7. CDR3 nucleotide sequence: TGCAGTGCTAGAGAACAGACTAGCGGGAGAGGGGAGCAGTTCTTC. Its translation is CSAREQTSGRGEQFF.

V and J are TRBV4-1 and TRBJ2-7, with D possibly matching TRBD1 (6 bases). Germline CDR1 is MGHRA and CDR2 is YSYEKL. The CDR3 loop spans 17 amino acids. Deletions cut 3 bases from V and 6 bases from J, with 24 bases between. The CDR3 spells CASSHRRWGQGNGEQYF. In nucleotides, the CDR3 is TGCGCCAGCAGCCATCGACGGTGGGGACAAGGGAACGGCGAGCAGTACTTC.

V usage is TRBV7-6 and J usage is TRBJ2-1; D may be TRBD2 (9 bases). V gave up 5 bases and J gave up 7 bases, with 21 bases separating them. The CDR3 sequence is 16 residues long. The germline V gene has CDR1 SGHVS and CDR2 FNYEAQ. The CDR3 region has the DNA TGTGCCAGCAGCCCCTTTCCTAGCGGGACAGGAAATGAGCAGTTCTTC. Its protein is CASSPFPSGTGNEQFF.

The CDR3 reads CASSALGGSGGAGNEQFF. Written as DNA, the CDR3 is TGTGCCAGCAGTGCCCTAGGAGGTAGCGGGGGGGCCGGAAATGAGCAGTTCTTC. This chain links TRBV25-1 with TRBJ2-1; 11 nucleotides align to TRBD2. This CDR3 has 18 amino acids. In germline, CDR1 is MGHDK, CDR2 SYGVNS. V shed 4 bases and J 7 bases; nucleotides not matched to a gene: 15. The entire variable domain, with the rest obtained from reference TRBV25-1 and TRBJ2-1, is as follows: EADIYQTPRYLVIGTGKKITLECSQTMGHDKMYWYQQDPGMELHLIHYSYGVNSTEKGDLSSESTVSRIRTEHFPLTLESARPSHTSQYLCASSALGGSGGAGNEQFFGPGTRLTVL.

This clonotype was seen a handful of times. The V and J genes are TRBV11-2 and TRBJ2-5; D may be TRBD2 (6 bases). CDR3 size: 15 residues. The germline V gene has CDR1 SGHAT and CDR2 FQNNGV. Between the trimmed V and J ends, which lost 5 bases and 5 bases, there was a span of 18 bases. The CDR3, as DNA: TGTGCCAGCAGCCCTTTAAGCGGGCCCACGGAGACCCAGTACTTC. It is translated as CASSPLSGPTETQYF. The full variable domain, its missing parts supplied by reference TRBV11-2 and TRBJ2-5, is EAGVAQSPRYKIIEKRQSVAFWCNPISGHATLYWYQQILGQGPKLLIQFQNNGVVDDSQLPKDRFSAERLKGVDSTLKIQPAKLEDSAVYLCASSPLSGPTETQYFGPGTRLLVL.